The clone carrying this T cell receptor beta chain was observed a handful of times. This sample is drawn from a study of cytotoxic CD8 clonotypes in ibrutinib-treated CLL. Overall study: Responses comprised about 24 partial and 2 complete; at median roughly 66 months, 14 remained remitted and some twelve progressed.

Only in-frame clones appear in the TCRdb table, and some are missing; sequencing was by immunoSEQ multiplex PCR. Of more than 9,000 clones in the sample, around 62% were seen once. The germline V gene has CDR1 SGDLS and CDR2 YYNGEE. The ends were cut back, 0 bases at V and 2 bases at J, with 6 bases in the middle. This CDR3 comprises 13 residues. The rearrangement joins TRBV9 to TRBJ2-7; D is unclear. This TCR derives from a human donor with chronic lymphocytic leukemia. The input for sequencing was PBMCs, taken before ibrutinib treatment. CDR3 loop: CASSVGVAYEQYF. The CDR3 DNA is TGTGCCAGCAGCGTAGGGGTAGCCTACGAGCAGTACTTC. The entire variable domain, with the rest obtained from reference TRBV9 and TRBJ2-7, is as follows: DSGVTQTPKHLITATGQRVTLRCSPRSGDLSVYWYQQSLDQGLQFLIQYYNGEERAKGNILERFSAQQFPDLHSELNLSSLELGDSALYFCASSVGVAYEQYFGPGTRLTVT.